This T cell receptor beta chain comes out of a study of T cell responses to AZD1222 COVID-19 vaccine. Findings and limits, study-wide: Spike-wide vaccine-associated CD4 TCRs dominated at 160-218 and 743-854. Donors were chiefly white British, with a greater number of females, and clonal diversity was perhaps underestimated.

The protocol was immunoSEQ multiplex PCR, while the TCRdb copy is restricted to in-frame clones and leaves out a portion. The profile shows about 190,000 clones, around 86% of them singletons. The CDR3 is made up of 15 amino acids. V was clipped by 8 bases and J by 3 bases, with 18 bases between them. Germline V gene lookup returns CDR1 SGHAT and CDR2 FQNNGV. Notes on this clone: The antigen remains unidentified.

This material consisted of peripheral blood, taken on day 0 of MenACWY control vaccination. The chain joins TRBV11-2 to TRBJ2-3, with D maybe TRBD1 (6 bases). This TCR was sampled from an adult in good health. CDR3 nucleotide sequence: TGTGCCAGCGCCCCCCGGGGCAGGGGTACAGATACGCAGTATTTT. Translating it yields CASAPRGRGTDTQYF.